This record concerns one TCR beta chain sequence. Its matching antigen is unknown. V lost 3 bases and J lost 7, with 7 bases in between. This CDR3 comprises 11 residues. In germline, CDR1 is DFQATT, CDR2 SNEGSKA (reference sequence). This entry is derived from a study of T cell responses to AZD1222 COVID-19 vaccine. The study pooled second doses at about 4 or about 12 weeks. Findings and caveats of the study: Just a handful of AZD1222 recipients tested seropositive at baseline. Among vaccine-associated CD4 TCRs, coverage spanned spike, with dominance at 160-218 and 743-854.

The method was immunoSEQ multiplex PCR; TCRdb's version includes in-frame clones alone and lacks a portion of them. The sample includes about 73,000 clones, about 88% of them seen just once. V is TRBV20-1 and J is TRBJ2-1; D is ambiguous. This specimen was peripheral blood, taken 28 days after the second AZD1222 dose. This clonotype was sampled from an adult who received the AZD1222 COVID-19 vaccine. In DNA, the CDR3 is TGCAGTGCTAGCGGTTCGAATGAGCAGTTCTTC. This gives the protein CSASGSNEQFF.